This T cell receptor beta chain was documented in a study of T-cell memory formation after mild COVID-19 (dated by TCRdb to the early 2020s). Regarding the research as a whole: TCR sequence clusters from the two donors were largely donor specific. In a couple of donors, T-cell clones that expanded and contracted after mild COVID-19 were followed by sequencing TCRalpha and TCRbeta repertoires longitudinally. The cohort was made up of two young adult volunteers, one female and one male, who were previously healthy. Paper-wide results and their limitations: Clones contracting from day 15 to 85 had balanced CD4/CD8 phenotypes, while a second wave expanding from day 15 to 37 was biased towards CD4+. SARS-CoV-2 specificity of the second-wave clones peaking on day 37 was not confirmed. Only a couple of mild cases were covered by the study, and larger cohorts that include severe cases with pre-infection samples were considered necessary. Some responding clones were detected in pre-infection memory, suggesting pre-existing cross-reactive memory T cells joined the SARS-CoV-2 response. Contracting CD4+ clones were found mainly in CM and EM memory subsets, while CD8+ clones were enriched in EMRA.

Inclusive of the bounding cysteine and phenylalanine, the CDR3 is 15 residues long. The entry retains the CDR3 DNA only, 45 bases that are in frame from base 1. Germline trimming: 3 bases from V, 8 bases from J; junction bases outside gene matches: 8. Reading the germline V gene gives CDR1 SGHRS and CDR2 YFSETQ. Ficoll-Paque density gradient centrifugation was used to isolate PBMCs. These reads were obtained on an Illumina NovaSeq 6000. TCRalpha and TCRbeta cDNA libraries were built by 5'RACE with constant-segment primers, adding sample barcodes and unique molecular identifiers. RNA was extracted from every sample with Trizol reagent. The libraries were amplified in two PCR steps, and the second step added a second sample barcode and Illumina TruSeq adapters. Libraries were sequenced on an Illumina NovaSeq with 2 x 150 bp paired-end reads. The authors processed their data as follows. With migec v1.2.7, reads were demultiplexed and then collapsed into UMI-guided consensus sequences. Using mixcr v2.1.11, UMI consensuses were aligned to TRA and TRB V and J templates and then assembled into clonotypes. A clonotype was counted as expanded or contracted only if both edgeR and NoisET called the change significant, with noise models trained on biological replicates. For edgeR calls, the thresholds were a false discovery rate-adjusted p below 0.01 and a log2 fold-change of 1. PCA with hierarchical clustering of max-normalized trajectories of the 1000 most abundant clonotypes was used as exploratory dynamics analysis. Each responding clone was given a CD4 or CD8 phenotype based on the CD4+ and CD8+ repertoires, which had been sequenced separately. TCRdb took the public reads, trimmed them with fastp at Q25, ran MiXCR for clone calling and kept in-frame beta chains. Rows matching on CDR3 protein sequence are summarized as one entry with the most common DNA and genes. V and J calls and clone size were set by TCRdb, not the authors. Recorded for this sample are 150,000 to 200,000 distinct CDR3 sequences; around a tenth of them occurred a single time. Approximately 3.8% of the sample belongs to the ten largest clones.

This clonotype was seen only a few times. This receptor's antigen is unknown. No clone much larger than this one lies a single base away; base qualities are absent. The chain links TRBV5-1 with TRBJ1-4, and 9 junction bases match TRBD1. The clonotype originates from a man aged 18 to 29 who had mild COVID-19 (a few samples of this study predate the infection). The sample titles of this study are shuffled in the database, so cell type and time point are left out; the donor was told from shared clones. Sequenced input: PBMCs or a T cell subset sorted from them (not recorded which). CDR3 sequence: CASSWGDRAEEKLFF. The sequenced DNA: TGCGCCAGCAGCTGGGGGGACAGGGCCGAGGAAAAACTGTTTTTT.